The source of this T cell receptor (beta chain) is a study of blood T cell repertoires in COVID-19. This clone was counted a few times. Only in-frame clones appear in the TCRdb table, and some are missing; sequencing was by immunoSEQ multiplex PCR. The data contain around 200,000 clones, 80% to 90% of them singletons. J lost 4 bases, V lost 4 bases, and 3 bases had no gene match. In germline, CDR1 is SGDLS, CDR2 YYNGEE. This CDR3 contains 16 residues. The receptor was derived from a man aged 25 to 40 who had recovered from COVID-19. The sequencing sample was made of PBMCs or T cells enriched from blood (not recorded which). V is TRBV9 and J is TRBJ2-2, with 14 bases that match TRBD2. CDR3 protein: CASSSGLAGVTGELFF. DNA for the CDR3: TGTGCCAGCAGCTCGGGACTAGCGGGAGTCACCGGGGAGCTGTTTTTT.